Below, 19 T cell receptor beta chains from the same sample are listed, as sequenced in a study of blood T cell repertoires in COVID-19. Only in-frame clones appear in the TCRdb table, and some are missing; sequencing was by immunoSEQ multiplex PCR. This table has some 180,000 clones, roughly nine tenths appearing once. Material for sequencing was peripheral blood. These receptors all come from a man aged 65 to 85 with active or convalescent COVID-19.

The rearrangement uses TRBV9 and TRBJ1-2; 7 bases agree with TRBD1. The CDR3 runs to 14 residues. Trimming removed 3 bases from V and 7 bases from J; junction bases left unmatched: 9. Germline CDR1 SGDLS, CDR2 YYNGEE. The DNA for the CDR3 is TGTGCCAGCAGCGCTGGACAGGTTGATTTTGGCTACACCTTC. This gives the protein CASSAGQVDFGYTF.

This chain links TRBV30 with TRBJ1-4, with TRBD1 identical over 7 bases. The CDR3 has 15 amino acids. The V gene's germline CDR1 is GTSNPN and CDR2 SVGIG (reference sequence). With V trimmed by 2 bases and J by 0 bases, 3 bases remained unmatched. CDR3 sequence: CAWSRQGSTNEKLFF. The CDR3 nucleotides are TGTGCCTGGAGTCGACAGGGCTCAACTAATGAAAAACTGTTTTTT.

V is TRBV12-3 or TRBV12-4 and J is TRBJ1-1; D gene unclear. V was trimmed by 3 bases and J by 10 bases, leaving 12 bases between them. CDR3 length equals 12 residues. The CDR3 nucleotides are TGTGCCAGCAGTTTCTCCCGGGTGAGAGCTTTCTTT. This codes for CASSFSRVRAFF.

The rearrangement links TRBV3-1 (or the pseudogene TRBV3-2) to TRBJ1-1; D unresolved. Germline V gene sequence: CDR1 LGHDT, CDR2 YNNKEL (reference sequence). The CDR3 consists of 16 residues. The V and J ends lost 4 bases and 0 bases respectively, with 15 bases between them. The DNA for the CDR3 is TGTGCCAGCAGCCTGCGGGCCGGCCCTCTGAACACTGAAGCTTTCTTT. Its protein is CASSLRAGPLNTEAFF.

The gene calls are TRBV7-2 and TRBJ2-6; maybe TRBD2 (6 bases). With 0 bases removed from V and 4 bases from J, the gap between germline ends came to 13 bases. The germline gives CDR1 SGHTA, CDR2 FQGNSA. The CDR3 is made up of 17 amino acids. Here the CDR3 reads CASSLARGGSGANVLTF. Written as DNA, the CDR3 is TGTGCCAGCAGCTTAGCGCGTGGGGGGTCCGGGGCCAACGTCCTGACTTTC.

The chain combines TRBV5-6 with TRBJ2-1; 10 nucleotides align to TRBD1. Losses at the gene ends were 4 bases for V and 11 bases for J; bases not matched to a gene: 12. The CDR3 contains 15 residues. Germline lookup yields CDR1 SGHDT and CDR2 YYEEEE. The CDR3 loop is CASSIDRGRWHQQFF. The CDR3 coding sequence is TGTGCCAGCAGCATAGACAGGGGGCGATGGCACCAGCAGTTCTTC.

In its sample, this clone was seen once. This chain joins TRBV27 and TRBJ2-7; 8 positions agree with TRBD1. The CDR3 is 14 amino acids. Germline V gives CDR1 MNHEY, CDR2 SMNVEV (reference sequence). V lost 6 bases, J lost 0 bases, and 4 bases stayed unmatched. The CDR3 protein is CASSQGAHSYEQYF. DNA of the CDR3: TGTGCCAGCAGCCAGGGGGCCCACTCCTACGAGCAGTACTTC.

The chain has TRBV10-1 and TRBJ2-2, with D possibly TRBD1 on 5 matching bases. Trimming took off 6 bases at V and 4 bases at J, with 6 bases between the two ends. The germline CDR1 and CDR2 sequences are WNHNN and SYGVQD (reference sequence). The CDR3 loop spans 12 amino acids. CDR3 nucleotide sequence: TGCGCCAGCAGAGGGGCCACCGGGGAGCTGTTTTTT. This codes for CASRGATGELFF.

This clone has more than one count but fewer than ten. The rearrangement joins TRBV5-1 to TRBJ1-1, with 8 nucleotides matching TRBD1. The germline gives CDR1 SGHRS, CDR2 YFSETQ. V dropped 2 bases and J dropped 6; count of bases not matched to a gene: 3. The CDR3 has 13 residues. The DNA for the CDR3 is TGCGCCAGCAGCTTACAGGGGGTTCCTGAAGCTTTCTTT. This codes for CASSLQGVPEAFF.

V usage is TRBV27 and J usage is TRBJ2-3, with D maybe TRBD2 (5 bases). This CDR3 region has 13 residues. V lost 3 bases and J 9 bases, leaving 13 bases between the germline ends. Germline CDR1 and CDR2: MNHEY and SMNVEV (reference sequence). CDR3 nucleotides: TGTGCCAGCAGTTTTGGTGTCGGGGAGACGCAGTATTTT. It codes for CASSFGVGETQYF.

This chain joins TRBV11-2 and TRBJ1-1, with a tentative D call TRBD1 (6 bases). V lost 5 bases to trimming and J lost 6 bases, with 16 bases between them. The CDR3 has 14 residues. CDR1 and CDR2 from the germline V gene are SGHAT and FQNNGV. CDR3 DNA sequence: TGTGCCAGCAGCCCCTACAGGGAACCCCCTGAAGCTTTCTTT. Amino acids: CASSPYREPPEAFF.

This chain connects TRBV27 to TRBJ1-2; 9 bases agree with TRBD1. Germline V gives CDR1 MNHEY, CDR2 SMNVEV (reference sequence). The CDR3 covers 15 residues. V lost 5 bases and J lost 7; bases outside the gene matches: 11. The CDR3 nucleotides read TGTGCCAGCAGTGACCTGGCCGGGACAGGGTTTGGCTACACCTTC. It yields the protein CASSDLAGTGFGYTF.

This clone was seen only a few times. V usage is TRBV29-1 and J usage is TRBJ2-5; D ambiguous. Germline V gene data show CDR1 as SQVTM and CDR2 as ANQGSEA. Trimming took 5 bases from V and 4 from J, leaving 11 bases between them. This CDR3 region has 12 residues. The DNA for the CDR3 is TGCAGCGTTTCTAGTCAAACAGAGACCCAGTACTTC. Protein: CSVSSQTETQYF.

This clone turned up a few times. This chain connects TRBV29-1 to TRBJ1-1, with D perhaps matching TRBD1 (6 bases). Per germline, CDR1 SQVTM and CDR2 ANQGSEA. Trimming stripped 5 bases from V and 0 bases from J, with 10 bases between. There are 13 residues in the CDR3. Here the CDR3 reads CSVNRVMNTEAFF. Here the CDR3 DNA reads TGCAGCGTTAACAGGGTGATGAACACTGAAGCTTTCTTT.

CDR3 coding DNA: TGTGCCAGCTCACAGCAGGGAAACACTGAAGCTTTCTTT. Translation gives CASSQQGNTEAFF. The rearrangement links TRBV18 to TRBJ1-1; TRBD1 might be the D (5 bases). With 4 bases removed from V and 2 bases from J, the gap between germline ends came to 8 bases. Germline V CDR1 and CDR2: KGHSH, LQKENI. CDR3 length: 13 amino acids.

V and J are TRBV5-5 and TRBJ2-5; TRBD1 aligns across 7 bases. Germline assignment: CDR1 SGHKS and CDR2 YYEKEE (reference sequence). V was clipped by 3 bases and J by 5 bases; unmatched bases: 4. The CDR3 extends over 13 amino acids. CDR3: CASSSGGKETQYF. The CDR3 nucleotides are TGTGCCAGCAGCTCAGGGGGAAAGGAGACCCAGTACTTC.

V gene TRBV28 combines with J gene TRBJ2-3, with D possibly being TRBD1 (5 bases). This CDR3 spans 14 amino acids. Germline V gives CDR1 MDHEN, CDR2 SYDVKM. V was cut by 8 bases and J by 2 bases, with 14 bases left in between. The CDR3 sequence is CASHDRALTDTQYF. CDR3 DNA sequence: TGTGCCAGCCATGACAGAGCACTCACAGATACGCAGTATTTT.

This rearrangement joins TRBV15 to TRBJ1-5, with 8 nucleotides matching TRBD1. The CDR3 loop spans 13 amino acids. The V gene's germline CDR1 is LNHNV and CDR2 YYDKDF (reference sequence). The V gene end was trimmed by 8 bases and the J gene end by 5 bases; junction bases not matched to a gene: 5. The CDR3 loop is CATAGQAYQPQHF. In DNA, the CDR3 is TGTGCCACCGCGGGACAGGCTTATCAGCCCCAGCATTTT.

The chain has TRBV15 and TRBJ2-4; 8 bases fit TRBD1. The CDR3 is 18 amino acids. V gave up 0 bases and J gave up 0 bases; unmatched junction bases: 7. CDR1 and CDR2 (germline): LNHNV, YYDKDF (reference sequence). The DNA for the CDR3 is TGTGCCACCAGCAGAGAGGGGGACAGGACCTTAGCCAAAAACATTCAGTACTTC. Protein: CATSREGDRTLAKNIQYF.